This T cell receptor beta chain was profiled in a study of T cells in Graves' hyperthyroidism and ophthalmopathy (dated by TCRdb to the late 2010s). About the study as a whole: Peripheral blood was sampled at the time of initial diagnosis, prior to any treatment. A discovery cohort of about a hundred patients, roughly 40 with Graves' ophthalmopathy and approximately 57 with stable Graves' hyperthyroidism, was used to find distinguishing TCR V-J signatures. Prospective prediction of ophthalmopathy was tested in an independent validation cohort consisting of fewer than 20 hyperthyroidism patients and approximately 16 patients who later progressed to ophthalmopathy. For training and testing, the roughly 100 patients in the discovery cohort were randomly divided in a 7:3 ratio. In roughly six Graves' hyperthyroidism patients, the study also compared T-cell repertoires from thyroid tissue with T-cell repertoires from blood. Following sampling, methimazole starting at 30 mg daily was given to hyperthyroidism patients, and high-dose intravenous methylprednisolone was given to ophthalmopathy patients. The paper describes TCR Vbeta CDR3 sequencing of about 140 peripheral blood samples, made up of some 42 ophthalmopathy patients, roughly 72 hyperthyroidism patients and 17 progressor patients.

Amplification of TCR beta CDR3 regions was carried out from RNA transcripts. The first round of RT-PCR for the TCR CDR3 was performed with the HTBI primer set and the Qiagen OneStep RT-PCR kit. Libraries were constructed in a second round of multiplex PCR, after which size selection and purification were performed. Sequencing of the libraries was done on an Illumina HiSeq2000 using paired-end 100 bp reads. On the study's bioinformatics: SOAPnuke was used to process the raw data, with reads discarded if the reads contained adapters or uncalled bases, had a mean Phred below 15, or lacked an exact constant-primer or identifier match. High-quality paired reads were merged with COPE v1.2.5, and unique nucleotide sequences were defined as clonotypes. Clonotypes were aligned to IMGT TRBV, TRBD and TRBJ reference segments using MiTCR v1.1. The analysis included only V-J combinations with a frequency above 0.0001, which together covered roughly 99% of the repertoires. A TCS score was defined as the ratio between F50 (clonal expansion) and ExV (chaos), using BLOSUM62-based TCRdist between CDR3 peptides within each V-J. Welch's t-statistics and random forest reduced around 510 V-J features to 13, which were used in a naive Bayes classifier (R e1071). TCRdb passed the public sequencing reads through fastp at Q25 and MiXCR, retaining productive beta sequences. Each CDR3 protein appears once, grouped with its most common genes and DNA. What appears here as the V and J calls and clone size reflects TCRdb's work, not the paper's. This sample is represented by over 200,000 distinct CDR3 sequences; more than 12% of them were singletons. 13% of the sample comes from the top ten.

Hyperthyroidism patients were newly diagnosed, had a disease duration of under 2 months, and were aged 18 to 65 years. Any patient with an uncontrolled infection, another autoimmune disease, pregnancy or lactation was excluded. Diagnoses relied on clinical symptoms, serum thyroxine and TRAb, thyroid ultrasound and orbital computed tomography. Blood from progressor patients was collected at the time of first diagnosis with hyperthyroidism, before any ophthalmopathy symptoms had appeared. Ficoll-Paque density gradient centrifugation was used to isolate PBMCs from around 10 ml of fresh peripheral blood. Progressor patients were initially diagnosed with Graves' hyperthyroidism and developed ophthalmopathy during follow-up. Total RNA was extracted using Trizol reagent, and RNA quality was assessed on an Agilent 2100 Bioanalyzer. What the research found in general, with its limitations: Most expanded thyroid clonotypes (frequency above 0.001) were also detected in blood, a finding suggesting that blood repertoires may reflect thyroid immune responses. Ophthalmopathy was separated from stable hyperthyroidism by a 13 V-J signature model, with around 90% sensitivity and 81% to 82% specificity obtained in cross-validation and 80%/75% obtained in testing. In validation, progression to ophthalmopathy was predicted by the model with nearly 71% sensitivity and about 72% specificity, a median of about 6.4 months before onset. No statistical method was used to set the sample size in advance, and investigators knew the group allocation.

The CDR3, from cysteine to phenylalanine, totals 16 residues. Here the CDR3 DNA is all that survives: 48 bases in frame from base 1. V and J lose 8 bases and 6 bases, and a span of 23 bases separates them. The germline V gene yields MDHEN for CDR1 and SYDVKM for CDR2. This clonotype occurred many times. The target of this receptor is not known. Base quality data are lacking; no much larger clone is found one base away. Sequencing used blood. This TCR was sampled from a woman between 35 and 50 years old with Graves' hyperthyroidism that later progressed to Graves' ophthalmopathy. Rearrangement joined TRBV28 to TRBJ2-1; the D call is possibly TRBD1 or TRBD2, each sharing 5 bases. The CDR3 corresponds to CASYSYSGAPVNEQFF. The nucleotide sequence is TGTGCCAGCTATTCCTACTCCGGGGCCCCGGTCAATGAGCAGTTCTTC.